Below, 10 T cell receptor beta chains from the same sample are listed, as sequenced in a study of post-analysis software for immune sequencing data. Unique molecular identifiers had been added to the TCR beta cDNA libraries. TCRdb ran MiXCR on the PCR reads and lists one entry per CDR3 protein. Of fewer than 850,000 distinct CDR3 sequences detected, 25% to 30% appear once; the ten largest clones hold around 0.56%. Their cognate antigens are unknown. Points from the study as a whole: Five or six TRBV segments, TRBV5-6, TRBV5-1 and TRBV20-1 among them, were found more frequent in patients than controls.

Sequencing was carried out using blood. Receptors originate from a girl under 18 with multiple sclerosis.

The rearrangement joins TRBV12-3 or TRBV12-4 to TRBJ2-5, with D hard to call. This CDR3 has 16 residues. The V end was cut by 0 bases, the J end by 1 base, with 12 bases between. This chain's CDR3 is CASSLALGQFQETQYF. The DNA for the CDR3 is TGTGCCAGCAGTTTAGCGCTCGGGCAGTTCCAAGAGACCCAGTACTTC.

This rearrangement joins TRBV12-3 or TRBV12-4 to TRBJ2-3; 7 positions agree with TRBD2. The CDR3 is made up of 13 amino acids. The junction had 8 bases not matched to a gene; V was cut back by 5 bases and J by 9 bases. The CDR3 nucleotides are TGTGCCAGCAGTGCGATCCTAGCGGAAACGCAGTATTTT. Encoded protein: CASSAILAETQYF.

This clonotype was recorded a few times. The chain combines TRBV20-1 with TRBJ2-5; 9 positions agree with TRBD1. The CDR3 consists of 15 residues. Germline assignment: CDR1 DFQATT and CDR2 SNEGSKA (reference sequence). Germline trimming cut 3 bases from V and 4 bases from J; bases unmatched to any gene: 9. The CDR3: CSASNYDRGAETQYF. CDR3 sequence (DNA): TGCAGTGCTAGCAACTACGACAGGGGGGCAGAGACCCAGTACTTC.

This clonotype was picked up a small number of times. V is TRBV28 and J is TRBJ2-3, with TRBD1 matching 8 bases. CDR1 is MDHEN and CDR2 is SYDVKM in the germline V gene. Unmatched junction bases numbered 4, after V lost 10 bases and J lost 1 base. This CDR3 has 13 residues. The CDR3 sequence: CATGTGRTDTQYF. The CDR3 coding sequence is TGTGCCACCGGGACAGGCCGCACAGATACGCAGTATTTT.

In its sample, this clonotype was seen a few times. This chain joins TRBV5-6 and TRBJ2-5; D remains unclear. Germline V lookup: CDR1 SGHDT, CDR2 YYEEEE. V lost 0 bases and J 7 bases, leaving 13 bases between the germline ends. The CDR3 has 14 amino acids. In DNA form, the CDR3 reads TGTGCCAGCAGCTTGGCGGCCGGACGAGGGACCCAGTACTTC. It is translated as CASSLAAGRGTQYF. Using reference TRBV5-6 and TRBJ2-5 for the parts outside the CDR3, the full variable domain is DAGVTQSPTHLIKTRGQQVTLRCSPKSGHDTVSWYQQALGQGPQFIFQYYEEEERQRGNFPDRFSGHQFPNYSSELNVNALLLGDSALYLCASSLAAGRGTQYFGPGTRLLVL.

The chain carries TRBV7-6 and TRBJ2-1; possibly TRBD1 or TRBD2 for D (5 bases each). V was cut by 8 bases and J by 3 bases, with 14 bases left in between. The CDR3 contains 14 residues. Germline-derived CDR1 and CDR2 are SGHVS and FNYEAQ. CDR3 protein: CASAPGRSYNEQFF. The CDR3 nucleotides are TGTGCCAGCGCACCGGGACGGAGCTACAATGAGCAGTTCTTC.

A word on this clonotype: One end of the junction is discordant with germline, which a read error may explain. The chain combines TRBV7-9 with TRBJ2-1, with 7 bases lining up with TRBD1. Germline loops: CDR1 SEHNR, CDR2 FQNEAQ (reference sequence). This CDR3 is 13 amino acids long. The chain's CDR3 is CASRPTGSNKQFF. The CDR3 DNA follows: TGTGCCAGCAGACCGACAGGGTCCAATAAGCAGTTCTTC.

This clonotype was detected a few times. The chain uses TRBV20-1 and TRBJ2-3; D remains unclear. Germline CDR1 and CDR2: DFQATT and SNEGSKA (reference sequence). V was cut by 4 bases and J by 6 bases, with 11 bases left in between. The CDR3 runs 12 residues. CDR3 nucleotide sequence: TGCAGTGCTAATGACCAAGGCGATACGCAGTATTTT. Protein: CSANDQGDTQYF.

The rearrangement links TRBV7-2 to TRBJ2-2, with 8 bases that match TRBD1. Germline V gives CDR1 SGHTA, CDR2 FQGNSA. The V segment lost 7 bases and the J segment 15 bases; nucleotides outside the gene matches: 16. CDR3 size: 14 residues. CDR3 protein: CASINNPSGGILFF. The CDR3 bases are TGTGCCAGCATCAATAATCCATCAGGGGGCATCTTGTTTTTT.

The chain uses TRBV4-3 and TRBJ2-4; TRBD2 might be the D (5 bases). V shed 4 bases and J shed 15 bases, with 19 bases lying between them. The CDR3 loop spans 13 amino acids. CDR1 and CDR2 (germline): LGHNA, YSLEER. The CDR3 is CASSPGAGYELYF. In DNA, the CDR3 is TGCGCCAGCAGCCCAGGCGCGGGCTACGAGTTGTACTTC.